Presented here are 21 T cell receptor beta chains from one specimen sequenced in a study of T cells in Graves' hyperthyroidism and ophthalmopathy. RNA transcripts provided the source from which TCR beta CDR3 regions were amplified. HTBI primers were the set used in a first-round RT-PCR of the TCR CDR3. TCRdb re-analysed the multiplex PCR reads in MiXCR, keeping a single row per CDR3 protein. The sample lists about 840,000 distinct CDR3 sequences; 38% were seen once. What was sequenced was blood. The source of these receptors is a young man with Graves' hyperthyroidism.

Comments on this clonotype: With a much larger clone just one base away, this may be a read error. The chain recombines TRBV11-2 with TRBJ2-7, with 13 nucleotides matching TRBD2. The ends lost 5 bases at V and 1 base at J; junction bases unmatched: 5. Per germline, CDR1 SGHAT and CDR2 FQNNGV. The CDR3 loop spans 16 amino acids. CDR3 in amino acids: CASSPGTSGKSYEQYF. The CDR3 coding sequence is TGTGCCAGCAGCCCCGGGACTAGCGGGAAGTCCTACGAGCAGTACTTC. The complete variable domain, with remaining parts taken from reference TRBV11-2 and TRBJ2-7, reads EAGVAQSPRYKIIEKRQSVAFWCNPISGHATLYWYQQILGQGPKLLIQFQNNGVVDDSQLPKDRFSAERLKGVDSTLKIQPAKLEDSAVYLCASSPGTSGKSYEQYFGPGTRLTVT.

This clonotype was counted once. The chain uses TRBV20-1 and TRBJ2-7; 8 nucleotides line up with TRBD2. The CDR3 loop spans 14 amino acids. From germline, CDR1 is DFQATT and CDR2 SNEGSKA (reference sequence). J lost 0 bases, V lost 6 bases, and 7 bases had no gene match. CDR3 bases: TGCAGTGCACAGCTTAGCGGGACCTCCTACGAGCAGTACTTC. It is translated as CSAQLSGTSYEQYF.

The sample holds a few counts of this clonotype. CDR3 region: CASSQVGRAGELFF. In DNA form, the CDR3 reads TGTGCCAGCAGCCAAGTTGGGAGAGCCGGGGAGCTGTTTTTT. V gene TRBV14 combines with J gene TRBJ2-2; possibly TRBD2 for D (5 bases). Deletions cut 1 base from V and 6 bases from J, with 9 bases between. In germline, CDR1 is SGHDN, CDR2 FVKESK. CDR3 length equals 14 residues.

The V and J genes are TRBV12-3 or TRBV12-4 and TRBJ1-5; possibly TRBD1 for D (6 bases). CDR3 length: 18 residues. V lost 3 bases, J lost 1 base, and 19 bases lay in between. The CDR3 region is CASSFVRGRLESNQPQHF. The CDR3 coding sequence is TGTGCCAGCAGTTTTGTGAGGGGGAGATTGGAAAGCAATCAGCCCCAGCATTTT.

Points on this clonotype: A much larger clone lies one base from this, so it may be a read error. This is likely a read error, given that the CDR3 carries no conserved phenylalanine or tryptophan at its end. The chain employs TRBV24-1 and TRBJ2-7; D remains unclear. Germline CDR1 reads KGHDR; CDR2 reads SFDVKD. This CDR3 spans 9 amino acids. Trimming cost V 9 bases and J 5 bases, with 4 bases left between them. Written as DNA, the CDR3 is TGTGCCACCCAGGACGAGCAGTACCTC. Amino acid sequence: CATQDEQYL.

The rearrangement joins TRBV6-5 to TRBJ2-7; 8 positions agree with TRBD2. The length of the CDR3 is 16 residues. J gave up 0 bases and V 5 bases, and 9 bases lay outside the gene matches. Germline lookup yields CDR1 MNHEY and CDR2 SVGAGI. CDR3 DNA sequence: TGTGCCAGCAGTACCGGACTAGCACCTACCTCCTACGAGCAGTACTTC. This codes for CASSTGLAPTSYEQYF.

As concerns this clonotype: The junction differs from germline at one of its ends, possibly a read error. The chain joins TRBV12-3 or TRBV12-4 to TRBJ1-4; D not resolved. This CDR3 has 15 amino acids. In DNA form, the CDR3 reads TGTGCCAGCAGTTTCGGGAGGGATACTAGTGAAAAACTGTTTTTT. This codes for CASSFGRDTSEKLFF.

V usage is TRBV12-3 or TRBV12-4 and J usage is TRBJ2-2; possible D gene TRBD2, 5 bases. Trimming took 2 bases from V and 3 from J, leaving 13 bases between them. This CDR3 comprises 16 residues. This CDR3 is CASSLRPGSDTGELFF. CDR3 sequence (DNA): TGTGCCAGCAGTTTACGTCCGGGGTCGGACACCGGGGAGCTGTTTTTT.

The chain carries TRBV10-3 and TRBJ2-2; no reliable D call. V was clipped by 0 bases and J by 3 bases, with 5 bases between them. The CDR3 is made up of 14 amino acids. Germline V lookup: CDR1 ENHRY, CDR2 SYGVKD. CDR3 sequence (DNA): TGTGCCATCAGTGAGTCGAGACACACCGGGGAGCTGTTTTTT. This translates into CAISESRHTGELFF.

V usage is TRBV10-2 and J usage is TRBJ2-1; 11 bases are shared with TRBD1. Germline V gene sequence: CDR1 WSHSY, CDR2 SAAADI. Trimming at V came to 8 bases and at J to 10 bases, leaving 10 bases not matched to a gene. The CDR3 runs to 14 residues. Here the CDR3 DNA reads TGCGCCAGCGGGTCCGGGACAGGGGGTTACGAGCAGTTCTTC. As protein: CASGSGTGGYEQFF.

This clonotype was observed a handful of times. The CDR3 DNA sequence: TGTGCCAGCAGCGGACACCGGGACAGGGAGAATTCACCCCTCCACTTT. Its translation: CASSGHRDRENSPLHF. V is TRBV5-4 and J is TRBJ1-6; the match to TRBD1 covers 9 bases. This CDR3 is 16 amino acids long. CDR1 and CDR2 (germline): SGHNT, YYREEE (reference sequence). V lost 4 bases, J lost 7 bases, and 9 bases stayed unmatched.

The J gene is TRBJ1-5, the V gene TRBV20-1; a possible D gene is TRBD1 (6 bases). Germline lookup yields CDR1 DFQATT and CDR2 SNEGSKA (reference sequence). The V end lost 6 bases, the J end lost 9 bases, and 18 bases lay between the germline ends. The CDR3 spans 13 residues. CDR3 bases: TGCAGTGCCCGAACAGGGTACGGTCGGCCCCAGCATTTT. Translating it yields CSARTGYGRPQHF.

This chain uses TRBV4-1 with TRBJ2-5; 9 bases are shared with TRBD2. Germline V gene sequence: CDR1 MGHRA, CDR2 YSYEKL. This CDR3 is 17 amino acids long. With V trimmed by 0 bases and J by 4 bases, 9 bases remained unmatched. The CDR3 DNA is TGCGCCAGCAGCCAAGAGGACGGCGGGGGGGCCAGAGAGACCCAGTACTTC. Its protein product is CASSQEDGGGARETQYF.

The table lists this clonotype with a count of one. The chain uses TRBV7-9 and TRBJ1-5; D is possibly TRBD1 (5 bases). V lost 0 bases and J 5 bases, leaving 14 bases between the germline ends. The CDR3 has 16 amino acids. Germline CDR1 is SEHNR and CDR2 is FQNEAQ (reference sequence). Written as DNA, the CDR3 is TGTGCCAGCAGCTTAGCGGGGGGGGGAGCGGATCAGCCCCAGCATTTT. This codes for CASSLAGGGADQPQHF.

This clonotype was picked up a small number of times. J is TRBJ1-2 and V is TRBV12-3 or TRBV12-4, with D hard to call. CDR3 length: 11 amino acids. The germline V and J ends were trimmed by 7 bases and 7 bases, with 10 bases remaining between them. CDR3 nucleotides: TGTGCCAGCATAATGGAAGGTGGCTACACCTTC. Translation: CASIMEGGYTF.

This clonotype was seen repeatedly, ten times or more. The chain recombines TRBV12-3 or TRBV12-4 with TRBJ1-5; TRBD1 might be the D (5 bases). V was trimmed by 4 bases and J by 4 bases, leaving 8 bases between them. CDR3 length: 13 amino acids. The CDR3 coding sequence is TGTGCCAGCAGTTGGGGCAATAATCAGCCCCAGCATTTT. Translated, it gives CASSWGNNQPQHF.

This clonotype showed up just once. V is TRBV10-3 and J is TRBJ2-7; TRBD2 matches 8 bases. The CDR3 is 14 residues long. Germline assignment: CDR1 ENHRY and CDR2 SYGVKD. Trimming at V came to 4 bases and at J to 2 bases, leaving 4 bases not matched to a gene. CDR3 sequence reads: CAISGTAGAYEQYF. The CDR3 DNA is TGTGCCATCAGTGGTACAGCGGGGGCCTACGAGCAGTACTTC.

This clonotype was seen a handful of times. J is TRBJ2-7 and V is TRBV9; D is ambiguous. The CDR3 has 14 residues. V gave up 4 bases and J gave up 3 bases, with 14 bases separating them. Germline values: CDR1 SGDLS, CDR2 YYNGEE. The CDR3 DNA is TGTGCCAGCAGCCTCGCCACGGCCCTCTACGAGCAGTACTTC. This codes for CASSLATALYEQYF. The entire variable domain, with the rest obtained from reference TRBV9 and TRBJ2-7, is as follows: DSGVTQTPKHLITATGQRVTLRCSPRSGDLSVYWYQQSLDQGLQFLIQYYNGEERAKGNILERFSAQQFPDLHSELNLSSLELGDSALYFCASSLATALYEQYFGPGTRLTVT.

To note about this clonotype: Since a much larger clone is just one base distant, this may be a read error. The chain's CDR3 is CASSLTNQGTQYF. In DNA form, the CDR3 reads TGTGCCAGCAGCTTAACCAACCAAGGGACCCAGTACTTC. The chain couples TRBV7-3 to TRBJ2-5; D not certain. The CDR3 extends over 13 amino acids. The germline gives CDR1 SGHTA, CDR2 FQGTGA.

CDR3 protein: CASRRKTGEGTEAFF. The CDR3 DNA follows: TGTGCCAGCAGGAGGAAAACAGGGGAGGGCACTGAAGCTTTCTTT. The chain combines TRBV25-1 with TRBJ1-1; 7 bases are a match to TRBD1. Germline CDR1 MGHDK, CDR2 SYGVNS. Trimming took 6 bases from V and 4 from J; bases not matched to a gene: 11. The CDR3 spans 15 residues.

As regards this clonotype: At one boundary the junction diverges from the germline segment, which might be a read error. The chain has TRBV29-1 and TRBJ2-2; a possible D gene is TRBD1 (6 bases). The CDR3 spans 15 residues. The germline V gene has CDR1 SQVTM and CDR2 ANQGSEA. CDR3 sequence reads: CSVEEGAGNTGELSW. The CDR3 coding sequence is TGCAGCGTTGAAGAGGGGGCAGGAAACACCGGGGAGCTGTCTTGG.